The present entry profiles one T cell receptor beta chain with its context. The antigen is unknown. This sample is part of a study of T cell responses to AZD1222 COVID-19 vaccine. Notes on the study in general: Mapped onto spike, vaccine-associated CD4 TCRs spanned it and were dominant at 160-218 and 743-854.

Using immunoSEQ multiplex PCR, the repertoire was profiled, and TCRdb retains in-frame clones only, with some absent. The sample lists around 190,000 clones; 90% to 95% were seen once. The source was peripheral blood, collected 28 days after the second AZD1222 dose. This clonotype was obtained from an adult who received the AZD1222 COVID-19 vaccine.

CDR3 DNA: TGTGCCAGCAGCGACAGACGCTCTGGAAACACCATATATTTT. Translated, it gives CASSDRRSGNTIYF. The V gene is TRBV28, the J gene TRBJ1-3, with D perhaps matching TRBD1 (5 bases). Germline CDR1 reads MDHEN; CDR2 reads SYDVKM. The length of the CDR3 is 14 residues. Trimming took 6 bases from V and 0 from J, leaving 9 bases between them.